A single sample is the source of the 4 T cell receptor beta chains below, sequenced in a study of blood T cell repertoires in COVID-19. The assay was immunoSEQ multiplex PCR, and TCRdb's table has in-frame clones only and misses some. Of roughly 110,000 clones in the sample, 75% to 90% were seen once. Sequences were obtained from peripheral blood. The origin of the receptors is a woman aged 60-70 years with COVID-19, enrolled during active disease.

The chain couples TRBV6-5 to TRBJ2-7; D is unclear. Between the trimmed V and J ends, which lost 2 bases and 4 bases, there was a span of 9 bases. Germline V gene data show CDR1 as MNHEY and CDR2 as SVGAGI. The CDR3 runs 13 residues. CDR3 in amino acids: CASSYNRAYEQYF. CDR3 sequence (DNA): TGTGCCAGCAGTTACAACAGAGCTTACGAGCAGTACTTC.

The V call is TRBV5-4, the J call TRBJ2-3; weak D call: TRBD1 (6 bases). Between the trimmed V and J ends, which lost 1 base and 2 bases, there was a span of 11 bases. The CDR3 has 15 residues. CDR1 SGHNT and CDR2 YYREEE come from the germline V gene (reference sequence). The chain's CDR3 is CASSLTGWDTDTQYF. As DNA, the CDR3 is TGTGCCAGCAGCTTGACAGGGTGGGACACAGATACGCAGTATTTT.

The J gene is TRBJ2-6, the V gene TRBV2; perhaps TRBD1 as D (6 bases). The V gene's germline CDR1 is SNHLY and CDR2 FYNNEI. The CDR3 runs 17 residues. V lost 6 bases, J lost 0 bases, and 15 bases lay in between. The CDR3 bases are TGTGCCAGCAGGAAAACAGGGCCCAGCTCTGGGGCCAACGTCCTGACTTTC. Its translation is CASRKTGPSSGANVLTF.

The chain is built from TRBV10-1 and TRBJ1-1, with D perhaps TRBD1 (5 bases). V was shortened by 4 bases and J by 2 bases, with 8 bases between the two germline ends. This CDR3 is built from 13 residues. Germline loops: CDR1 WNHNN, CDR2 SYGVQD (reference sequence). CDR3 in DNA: TGCGCCAGCAGTGCCGGGGGAAACACTGAAGCTTTCTTT. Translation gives CASSAGGNTEAFF.